The 31 T cell receptor beta chains presented below share a single source sample, sequenced in a study of blood T cell repertoires in COVID-19. Some clones are missing from TCRdb's copy, which holds only in-frame ones; the method was immunoSEQ multiplex PCR. The sample gives under 250,000 clones, around 78% of which show up once; approximately 2.5% is in the top ten. The material sequenced was peripheral blood. These receptors all come from a woman between 70 and 85 years old with active or convalescent COVID-19.

This chain joins TRBV27 and TRBJ2-7; TRBD2 might be the D (6 bases). The CDR3 contains 14 residues. V was cut by 5 bases and J by 8 bases, with 19 bases left in between. Germline V CDR1 and CDR2: MNHEY, SMNVEV (reference sequence). The CDR3 DNA sequence: TGTGCCAGCAGTACCGGGGGAGTTGGACTCCAGCAGTACTTC. Its protein product is CASSTGGVGLQQYF.

For this clone: Distinct nucleotide sequences in the sample also encode this CDR3. This rearrangement joins TRBV9 to TRBJ2-2, with 7 nucleotides matching TRBD1. This CDR3 has 16 residues. Per germline, CDR1 SGDLS and CDR2 YYNGEE. The ends lost 0 bases at V and 5 bases at J; junction bases unmatched: 7. The CDR3 DNA reads as TGTGCCAGCAGCGTAGAGGCAGGGGGTCGGACCGGGGAGCTGTTTTTT. Translation gives CASSVEAGGRTGELFF.

V and J are TRBV7-9 and TRBJ1-2; D is unresolved. CDR1 SEHNR and CDR2 FQNEAQ come from the germline V gene (reference sequence). Trimming stripped 5 bases from V and 3 bases from J, with 7 bases between. This CDR3 spans 12 amino acids. The CDR3 loop is CASSPLDYGYTF. The CDR3 DNA reads TGTGCCAGCAGCCCCCTCGACTATGGCTACACCTTC.

This rearrangement joins TRBV6-2 or TRBV6-3 to TRBJ2-5, with D possibly being TRBD1 (5 bases). Germline values: CDR1 MNHEY, CDR2 SVGEGT. Trimming removed 2 bases at V and 5 bases at J, with 18 bases between. This CDR3 spans 16 amino acids. This CDR3 reads CASSYGASRLGETQYF. In DNA, the CDR3 is TGTGCCAGCAGTTACGGGGCTTCTCGGCTTGGGGAGACCCAGTACTTC.

This chain connects TRBV5-6 to TRBJ2-2; 10 bases map to TRBD2. CDR3 length equals 16 residues. Germline CDR1 and CDR2: SGHDT and YYEEEE. J lost 2 bases, V lost 1 base, and 2 bases had no gene match. The CDR3 nucleotides are TGTGCCAGCAGCTTGACTAGCGGGGACAACACCGGGGAGCTGTTTTTT. Its protein product is CASSLTSGDNTGELFF. Based on the CDR3 plus reference TRBV5-6 and TRBJ2-2, the full variable domain is DAGVTQSPTHLIKTRGQQVTLRCSPKSGHDTVSWYQQALGQGPQFIFQYYEEEERQRGNFPDRFSGHQFPNYSSELNVNALLLGDSALYLCASSLTSGDNTGELFFGEGSRLTVL.

The chain uses TRBV29-1 and TRBJ2-6, with unresolved D. The CDR3 is 13 amino acids. Germline CDR1 and CDR2: SQVTM and ANQGSEA. V lost 3 bases to trimming and J lost 1 base, with 4 bases between them. CDR3 DNA: TGCAGCGTTGACACATCTGGGGCCAACGTCCTGACTTTC. Protein: CSVDTSGANVLTF.

This clone has a handful of counts. Here the CDR3 reads CASSSSQGLAETQYF. For the CDR3, the DNA is TGTGCCAGCAGCTCGTCGCAGGGACTGGCGGAGACCCAGTACTTC. V gene TRBV7-9 combines with J gene TRBJ2-5, with D possibly matching TRBD2 (6 bases). The CDR3 totals 15 residues. CDR1 is SEHNR, CDR2 FQNEAQ, per germline (reference sequence). V dropped 4 bases and J dropped 5 bases, with 17 bases sitting between them.

This clone was recorded only once. This chain links TRBV5-1 with TRBJ1-2, with TRBD1 as a possible D gene (6 bases). The CDR3 runs to 16 residues. Germline V CDR1 and CDR2: SGHRS, YFSETQ. The V and J ends lost 3 bases and 5 bases respectively, with 20 bases between them. The CDR3 DNA is TGCGCCAGCAGCTCGACAGGAGCCCAGTTTTCTTATGGCTACACCTTC. Translated: CASSSTGAQFSYGYTF. The whole variable domain, filled in from reference TRBV5-1 and TRBJ1-2, reads KAGVTQTPRYLIKTRGQQVTLSCSPISGHRSVSWYQQTPGQGLQFLFEYFSETQRNKGNFPGRFSGRQFSNSRSEMNVSTLELGDSALYLCASSSTGAQFSYGYTFGSGTRLTVV.

The chain joins TRBV15 to TRBJ2-1, with D possibly matching TRBD2 (7 bases). In germline, CDR1 is LNHNV, CDR2 YYDKDF (reference sequence). V gave up 3 bases and J gave up 10 bases, with 22 bases separating them. CDR3 size: 16 residues. The CDR3 loop reads CATSRGGALRSQEQFF. The CDR3 nucleotides read TGTGCCACCAGCAGGGGGGGGGCTCTCCGGTCGCAGGAGCAGTTCTTC.

The chain joins TRBV28 to TRBJ1-2; perhaps TRBD1 as D (5 bases). The CDR3 sequence is 14 residues long. V dropped 7 bases and J dropped 1 base, with 13 bases sitting between them. CDR1 MDHEN and CDR2 SYDVKM come from the germline V gene. The CDR3 region is CASTFPGGNYGYTF. CDR3 bases: TGTGCCAGCACCTTCCCGGGGGGTAACTATGGCTACACCTTC.

J is TRBJ2-1 and V is TRBV5-1, with TRBD2 matching over 7 bases. The V gene's germline CDR1 is SGHRS and CDR2 YFSETQ. This CDR3 is 16 amino acids long. Trimming cost V 4 bases and J 9 bases; bases outside gene matches: 16. CDR3 DNA: TGCGCCAGCAGCGCCTCCAGCGGGATAAGGAAAGGTGAGCAGTTCTTC. Its translation: CASSASSGIRKGEQFF.

The rearrangement uses TRBV7-9 and TRBJ1-2, with D unresolved. Trimming left V 5 bases short and J 3 bases short, with 7 bases between. The CDR3 is 12 amino acids. The V gene's germline CDR1 is SEHNR and CDR2 FQNEAQ (reference sequence). CDR3: CASSTRDYGYTF. CDR3 bases: TGTGCCAGCAGCACGAGGGACTATGGCTACACCTTC.

This clone was seen only once. Other nucleotide sequences from this sample produce the same CDR3. The rearrangement uses TRBV19 and TRBJ2-3, with 7 bases fitting TRBD1. This CDR3 is 13 amino acids long. Per germline, CDR1 LNHDA and CDR2 SQIVND (reference sequence). The ends lost 2 bases at V and 4 bases at J; junction bases unmatched: 0. CDR3 region: CASSIQGADTQYF. The CDR3 DNA reads TGTGCCAGTAGTATACAGGGGGCAGATACGCAGTATTTT.

The chain is built from TRBV7-8 and TRBJ1-3; TRBD1 matches 10 bases. Trimming at V came to 4 bases and at J to 2 bases, leaving 2 bases not matched to a gene. From germline, CDR1 is SGHVS and CDR2 FQNEAQ. The CDR3 length is 15 residues. CDR3 amino acids: CASSSGTGAGNTIYF. The CDR3 nucleotides are TGTGCCAGCAGCTCCGGGACAGGGGCTGGAAACACCATATATTTT.

The CDR3 region is CASNRGGEDTQYF. DNA for the CDR3: TGTGCCAGCAATCGGGGGGGAGAAGATACGCAGTATTTT. This chain joins TRBV7-3 and TRBJ2-3, with 8 positions matching TRBD2. This CDR3 is built from 13 residues. Germline CDR1 is SGHTA and CDR2 is FQGTGA. After removal of 7 bases from V and 5 bases from J, the junction contained 5 bases not matched to a gene.

This clone was picked up one time. This chain uses TRBV30 with TRBJ1-2, with 8 bases aligning to TRBD1. J gave up 7 bases and V 1 base, and 8 bases lay outside the gene matches. Germline V lookup: CDR1 GTSNPN, CDR2 SVGIG (reference sequence). This CDR3 region has 14 residues. The CDR3 protein is CAWSADTQGVGYTF. The CDR3, as DNA: TGTGCCTGGAGTGCTGACACACAGGGGGTTGGCTACACCTTC.

This CDR3 is CASSPGGSYNEQFF. Written as DNA, the CDR3 is TGTGCCAGCAGCCCGGGGGGCTCCTACAATGAGCAGTTCTTC. The rearrangement joins TRBV5-5 to TRBJ2-1; 7 bases are shared with TRBD2. This CDR3 is built from 14 residues. Germline CDR1 reads SGHKS; CDR2 reads YYEKEE (reference sequence). J was trimmed by 0 bases and V by 4 bases; bases with no gene match: 1.

This clone appeared a single time. V usage is TRBV9 and J usage is TRBJ2-6; 9 bases are shared with TRBD2. Germline CDR1 and CDR2: SGDLS and YYNGEE. This CDR3 has 18 amino acids. The V segment lost 0 bases and the J segment 2 bases; nucleotides outside the gene matches: 6. The CDR3: CASSVAVAGDTGANVLTF. CDR3 coding DNA: TGTGCCAGCAGCGTAGCGGTAGCGGGGGACACTGGGGCCAACGTCCTGACTTTC.

This rearrangement joins TRBV7-9 to TRBJ2-7; 7 bases fit TRBD1. The CDR3 is 12 amino acids. The germline V gene has CDR1 SEHNR and CDR2 FQNEAQ (reference sequence). The J segment lost 7 bases and the V segment lost 5 bases, leaving 5 bases of the junction unmatched. The CDR3 nucleotides are TGTGCCAGCAGCCGACAGGGTTATGAGCAGTACTTC. It yields the protein CASSRQGYEQYF.

This chain connects TRBV5-1 to TRBJ2-2; TRBD2 matches 8 bases. The J segment lost 5 bases and the V segment lost 0 bases, leaving 3 bases of the junction unmatched. The CDR3 contains 15 residues. CDR1 is SGHRS and CDR2 is YFSETQ in the germline V gene. The CDR3 sequence: CASSLGLAGTGELFF. CDR3 sequence (DNA): TGCGCCAGCAGCTTGGGATTAGCGGGAACCGGGGAGCTGTTTTTT.

The chain recombines TRBV11-2 with TRBJ2-1; 10 bases are a match to TRBD2. The ends lost 1 base at V and 7 bases at J; junction bases unmatched: 4. Germline CDR1 reads SGHAT; CDR2 reads FQNNGV. This CDR3 region has 15 residues. CDR3 bases: TGTGCCAGCAGCTTAGGGGGGACTAGCGAGAATGAGCAGTTCTTC. Encoded protein: CASSLGGTSENEQFF.

CDR3 residues: CASSLSGDLTEAFF. The CDR3 region has the DNA TGTGCCAGCAGCTTAAGCGGGGATCTCACTGAAGCTTTCTTT. The gene calls are TRBV7-9 and TRBJ1-1; no clear D. Trimming took off 2 bases at V and 4 bases at J, with 11 bases between the two ends. This CDR3 has 14 amino acids. Germline lookup yields CDR1 SEHNR and CDR2 FQNEAQ (reference sequence).

This chain joins TRBV3-1 (or the pseudogene TRBV3-2) and TRBJ2-1, with D possibly matching TRBD2 (7 bases). V was cut by 4 bases and J by 2 bases, with 15 bases left in between. The CDR3 covers 16 residues. The germline V gene encodes CDR1 LGHDT and CDR2 YNNKEL (reference sequence). In nucleotides, the CDR3 is TGTGCCAGCAGCCTCCTTAGAGGGGGGGCCTACAATGAGCAGTTCTTC. Amino acids: CASSLLRGGAYNEQFF.

This clone was observed once. The rearrangement joins TRBV5-4 to TRBJ1-2, with D possibly being TRBD1 (6 bases). Germline V gives CDR1 SGHNT, CDR2 YYREEE (reference sequence). The CDR3 extends over 13 amino acids. V was trimmed by 2 bases and J by 6 bases, leaving 11 bases between them. In nucleotides, the CDR3 is TGTGCCAGCAGCTTACAGGGAATCCATGGCTACACCTTC. Protein product: CASSLQGIHGYTF.

This chain joins TRBV6-2 or TRBV6-3 and TRBJ2-1; tentative D call: TRBD1 (7 bases). Germline CDR1 MNHEY, CDR2 SVGEGT. The CDR3 covers 14 residues. V lost 4 bases and J 11 bases, leaving 18 bases between the germline ends. CDR3 sequence reads: CASSSAGGPGQQFF. Here the CDR3 DNA reads TGTGCCAGCAGTTCGGCAGGGGGGCCCGGGCAGCAGTTCTTC.

The rearrangement uses TRBV5-4 and TRBJ1-3; 8 bases align to TRBD1. The CDR3 contains 17 residues. After removal of 3 bases from V and 0 bases from J, the junction contained 8 bases not matched to a gene. Per the germline V gene, CDR1 is SGHNT and CDR2 is YYREEE (reference sequence). The CDR3 is CASSSTLDRGSGNTIYF. In DNA form, the CDR3 reads TGTGCCAGCAGCTCTACCCTAGACAGGGGCTCTGGAAACACCATATATTTT.

The chain uses TRBV30 and TRBJ2-1; tentative D call: TRBD2 (5 bases). Per germline, CDR1 GTSNPN and CDR2 SVGIG (reference sequence). V gave up 5 bases and J gave up 9 bases, with 14 bases separating them. The CDR3 is 12 residues long. The CDR3: CAWAKTSTEQFF. DNA of the CDR3: TGTGCCTGGGCGAAAACTAGTACTGAGCAGTTCTTC.

The chain employs TRBV7-3 and TRBJ2-2; 10 nucleotides line up with TRBD2. CDR1 is SGHTA and CDR2 is FQGTGA in the germline V gene. There are 15 residues in the CDR3. V dropped 2 bases and J dropped 6; count of bases not matched to a gene: 3. The CDR3 nucleotides are TGTGCCAGCAGCTTATCCCTAGCGGGGGCCGGGGAGCTGTTTTTT. This encodes CASSLSLAGAGELFF.

This chain joins TRBV19 and TRBJ2-2; D might be TRBD1 (6 bases). The CDR3 length is 14 residues. V lost 5 bases, J lost 3 bases, and 10 bases lay in between. CDR1 and CDR2 from the germline V gene are LNHDA and SQIVND (reference sequence). The DNA for the CDR3 is TGTGCCAGTAGTGCGGACAGATACACCGGGGAGCTGTTTTTT. Encoded protein: CASSADRYTGELFF.

This sequence joins TRBV5-1 and TRBJ2-5; 10 bases align to TRBD2. Trimming at V came to 7 bases and at J to 4 bases, leaving 7 bases not matched to a gene. The germline gives CDR1 SGHRS, CDR2 YFSETQ. CDR3 length: 14 amino acids. CDR3 in amino acids: CASEAGGPAETQYF. The CDR3 region has the DNA TGCGCCAGCGAAGCGGGAGGGCCCGCAGAGACCCAGTACTTC.

The sample holds a few counts of this clone. V and J are TRBV5-6 and TRBJ1-6; TRBD1 matches 8 bases. The V gene end was trimmed by 2 bases and the J gene end by 7 bases; junction bases not matched to a gene: 5. The CDR3 has 15 amino acids. Germline V gene lookup returns CDR1 SGHDT and CDR2 YYEEEE. CDR3 residues: CASSLTGTGNSPLHF. CDR3 DNA sequence: TGTGCCAGCAGCTTAACCGGGACAGGAAATTCACCCCTCCACTTT.